This TCR beta chain comes out of a study of cytomegalovirus exposure and HLA in healthy donors. Only in-frame clones appear in the TCRdb table, and some are missing; sequencing was by immunoSEQ multiplex PCR. The table lists approximately 120,000 clones, roughly 93% of them singletons. A word on this clone: Its antigen is unidentified.

Whole-study findings and limits: In vitro data verified a few CMV-associated chains as specific for CMV antigens.

Germline V gives CDR1 SGHDT, CDR2 YYEEEE. This CDR3 has 17 amino acids. V lost 3 bases to trimming and J lost 6 bases; unmatched junction nucleotides: 12. The receptor comes from a woman between 18 and 29 years old in good health and CMV-seronegative. V is TRBV5-6 and J is TRBJ2-1; TRBD2 agrees at 10 bases. The specimen sequenced was PBMCs. DNA for the CDR3: TGTGCCAGCAGCTCATCTAGCGGGGGCCTCAGGGGCAATGAGCAGTTCTTC. Its protein product is CASSSSSGGLRGNEQFF.